The clone carrying this T cell receptor beta chain showed up many times. The antigen is unknown. These data belong to a study of T cells after yellow fever vaccination. Study-level findings and limits: Re-detected after boosting: most primary clones, around 97% of CD4 and about 89% of CD8.

The CDR3 covers 15 residues. V was trimmed by 3 bases and J by 2 bases, leaving 13 bases between them. Germline V lookup: CDR1 SEHNR, CDR2 FQNEAQ (reference sequence). The authors made TCR cDNA by 5'RACE template switching, adding a universal primer site and UMIs. TCRdb called the 5' RACE reads again in MiXCR, with one record for every CDR3 protein. The sample has some 340,000 distinct CDR3 sequences, roughly 4.3% seen once. This sequence joins TRBV7-9 and TRBJ2-5; D is possibly TRBD2 (6 bases). This specimen was PBMCs, taken 5 days after the yellow fever booster vaccination. This TCR was recovered from a man aged 18 to 35 who received the YFV17D yellow fever vaccine. The CDR3 region is CASSFTVGGQETQYF. The CDR3 DNA follows: TGTGCCAGCAGCTTTACGGTCGGGGGTCAAGAGACCCAGTACTTC.